Below, 5 T cell receptor beta chains from the same sample are listed, as sequenced in a study of cytomegalovirus exposure and HLA in healthy donors (dated by TCRdb to the late 2010s). The library came from the immunoSEQ multiplex PCR assay. The multiplex PCR relied on a mix of 60 forward primers for TCR Vbeta segments and 13 reverse primers for TCR Jbeta segments. The table comes from immuneACCESS by way of TCRdb, which keeps in-frame sequences with V and J called. Part of the clones is missing from these tables; in studies checked, under half for an unresolved V gene and the rest for unknown reasons. This sample has under 75,000 clones in its table, and about two thirds of those were observed once. The ten largest clonotypes hold about a sixth of the sample. The source material was PBMCs. The receptors stem from a man aged 35 to 55 in good health and CMV-seropositive.

This clone occurred once. The chain combines TRBV7-9 with TRBJ1-5; 12 bases are shared with TRBD1. Losses at the gene ends were 5 bases for V and 3 bases for J; bases not matched to a gene: 11. CDR1 and CDR2 (germline): SEHNR, FQNEAQ (reference sequence). CDR3 length: 18 residues. In DNA, the CDR3 is TGTGCCAGCAGCAGGTGGGGACAGGGGGCAACTAACAATCAGCCCCAGCATTTT. Residues: CASSRWGQGATNNQPQHF.

The V call is TRBV2, the J call TRBJ1-5; D might be TRBD1 (6 bases). This CDR3 region has 14 residues. V gave up 5 bases and J gave up 4 bases, with 12 bases separating them. The germline V gene has CDR1 SNHLY and CDR2 FYNNEI. CDR3 in amino acids: CASSPDRLNQPQHF. Here the CDR3 DNA reads TGTGCCAGCAGTCCCGACAGGTTAAATCAGCCCCAGCATTTT.

The rearrangement uses TRBV7-9 and TRBJ2-5; TRBD2 is a possible D gene (6 bases). CDR3 length: 13 residues. CDR1 and CDR2 (germline): SEHNR, FQNEAQ (reference sequence). V lost 5 bases, J lost 2 bases, and 9 bases lay in between. CDR3 in amino acids: CASSEGTQETQYF. DNA of the CDR3: TGTGCCAGCAGCGAAGGGACTCAAGAGACCCAGTACTTC.

This sequence joins TRBV27 and TRBJ2-3; 11 nucleotides align to TRBD2. Germline V CDR1 and CDR2: MNHEY, SMNVEV (reference sequence). With V trimmed by 5 bases and J by 4 bases, 8 bases remained unmatched. The CDR3 extends over 16 amino acids. CDR3 DNA: TGTGCCAGCAGTCGCATACTAGCGGGAGCTGCAGATACGCAGTATTTT. It encodes CASSRILAGAADTQYF.

The V call is TRBV14, the J call TRBJ2-5; unclear D gene. This CDR3 contains 14 residues. Trimming took 0 bases from V and 7 from J, leaving 12 bases between them. CDR1 SGHDN and CDR2 FVKESK come from the germline V gene. CDR3 DNA sequence: TGTGCCAGCAGCCAAGAGGGCACCACTGGGACCCAGTACTTC. It codes for CASSQEGTTGTQYF.